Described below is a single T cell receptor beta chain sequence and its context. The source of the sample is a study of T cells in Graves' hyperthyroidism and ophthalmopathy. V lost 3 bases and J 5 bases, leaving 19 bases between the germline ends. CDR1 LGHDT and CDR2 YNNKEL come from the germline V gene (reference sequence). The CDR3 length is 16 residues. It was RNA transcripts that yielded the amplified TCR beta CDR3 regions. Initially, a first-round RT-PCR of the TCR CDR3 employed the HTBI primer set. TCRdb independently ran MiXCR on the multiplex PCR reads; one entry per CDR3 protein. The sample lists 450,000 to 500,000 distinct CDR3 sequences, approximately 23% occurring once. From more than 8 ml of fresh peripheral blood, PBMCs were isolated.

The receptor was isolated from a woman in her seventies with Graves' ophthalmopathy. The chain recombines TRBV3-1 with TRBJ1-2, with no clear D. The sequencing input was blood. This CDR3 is CASSQALQAPLYGYTF. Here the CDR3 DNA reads TGTGCCAGCAGCCAGGCCTTGCAGGCCCCTCTTTATGGCTACACCTTC.